Presented here are 13 T cell receptor beta chains from one specimen sequenced in a study of blood T cells in healthy people across ages (dated by TCRdb to about 2015). Libraries were made using 5' RACE. Sequencing relied on an Illumina HiSeq 2500. A second PCR of about 6 to 11 cycles was performed with a sample-barcoded 5' primer and a J-beta primer mix. TCRdb's own reprocessing of the public reads used fastp at Q25 and MiXCR and kept productive beta chains. Rows are unified per CDR3 protein, each entry keeping the most common DNA and genes. The sample records 630,000 or so distinct CDR3 sequences, roughly 31% of which are singletons. 15% to 17% of the sample is taken by the ten largest. Sequencing used blood. These receptor sequences come from a woman older than 75 in good health.

The V call is TRBV6-2 or TRBV6-3, the J call TRBJ1-4; D not certain. Germline CDR1 is MNHEY and CDR2 is SVGEGT. V lost 4 bases, J lost 8 bases, and 20 bases lay in between. The CDR3 spans 16 residues. The CDR3 here is CASSSLPTPNEEKLFF. DNA of the CDR3: TGTGCCAGCAGTTCCCTTCCGACACCGAACGAGGAAAAACTGTTTTTT.

The chain couples TRBV5-1 to TRBJ2-2; either TRBD1 or TRBD2 may fit D (6 bases each). Germline assignment: CDR1 SGHRS and CDR2 YFSETQ. With 3 bases removed from V and 4 bases from J, the gap between germline ends came to 16 bases. The CDR3 length is 16 residues. The CDR3 region is CASSWGPGESTGELFF. The CDR3 coding sequence is TGCGCCAGCAGCTGGGGGCCGGGGGAGAGCACCGGGGAGCTGTTTTTT.

This clonotype has only one observation. Compared with germline, one end of the junction differs, possibly owing to a read error. This chain links TRBV12-3 or TRBV12-4 with TRBJ2-3; possible D gene TRBD2, 7 bases. This CDR3 spans 15 amino acids. CDR3 amino acids: CASSLRGGSTDAQYF. DNA for the CDR3: TGTGCCAGCAGTCTCAGGGGAGGGAGCACAGATGCGCAGTATTTT.

Comment on this clonotype: It may be a read error: a sequence one base away is much more abundant. This sequence joins TRBV12-3 or TRBV12-4 and TRBJ1-2; no reliable D call. This CDR3 contains 13 residues. The CDR3 loop is CASSTRRSYDYTF. As DNA, the CDR3 is TGTGCCAGCAGCACCCGCAGGTCCTATGACTACACCTTC.

There are many counts of this clonotype. The chain carries TRBV7-2 and TRBJ2-7, with TRBD2 matching 9 bases. The CDR3 spans 16 residues. Germline CDR1 is SGHTA and CDR2 is FQGNSA. The V and J ends lost 1 base and 3 bases, in that order; junction bases with no gene match: 7. The CDR3 nucleotides read TGTGCCAGCAGCTTAGATGCGGGGGGGTCCAGCTACGAGCAGTACTTC. Encoded protein: CASSLDAGGSSYEQYF.

This clonotype was detected only a few times. The chain uses TRBV2 and TRBJ2-7; D is ambiguous. This CDR3 spans 12 amino acids. Deletions cut 5 bases from V and 4 bases from J, with 9 bases between. Germline CDR1 SNHLY, CDR2 FYNNEI. CDR3 DNA: TGTGCCAGCAGTAACAGTGGTTACGAGCAGTACTTC. It translates to CASSNSGYEQYF.

There are a few counts of this clonotype. The chain employs TRBV20-1 and TRBJ1-2; TRBD1 matches at 8 bases. The CDR3 consists of 13 residues. The germline V gene has CDR1 DFQATT and CDR2 SNEGSKA (reference sequence). V lost 1 base to trimming and J lost 8 bases; unmatched junction nucleotides: 6. The CDR3 is CSARGTGLGGYTF. CDR3 nucleotides: TGCAGTGCTAGAGGGACAGGGCTAGGCGGCTACACCTTC.

This clonotype was counted at least ten times. The DNA of the CDR3 is TGTGCCAGCAGCTCGGGACTAGGCAATGAGCAGTTCTTC. As protein: CASSSGLGNEQFF. This chain connects TRBV7-2 to TRBJ2-1; 8 bases match TRBD2. The CDR3 is made up of 13 amino acids. V gave up 4 bases and J gave up 6 bases; unmatched junction bases: 2. Germline CDR1 and CDR2: SGHTA and FQGNSA.

The gene calls are TRBV20-1 and TRBJ2-5; 9 bases are shared with TRBD1. The J call may be in error: the DNA end matches TRBJ2-7 better. CDR1 is DFQATT, CDR2 SNEGSKA, per germline (reference sequence). The CDR3 length is 13 residues. Here the CDR3 DNA reads TGCAGTGCCCCCAGGGACAGGGTGGACGAGCAGTACTTC. This translates into CSAPRDRVDEQYF.

This clonotype was seen ten or more times. The CDR3 reads CASSLERVGYTF. In nucleotides, the CDR3 is TGTGCCAGCAGCTTAGAGCGGGTTGGCTACACCTTC. This chain joins TRBV7-2 and TRBJ1-2; no reliable D call. This CDR3 is 12 amino acids long. Germline V lookup: CDR1 SGHTA, CDR2 FQGNSA. Deletions cut 1 base from V and 7 bases from J, with 7 bases between.

The chain carries TRBV3-1 and TRBJ2-7; either TRBD1 or TRBD2 may supply D (6 bases each). This CDR3 contains 13 residues. CDR1 and CDR2 (germline): LGHDT, YNNKEL (reference sequence). The V and J ends lost 4 bases and 6 bases respectively, with 13 bases between them. The CDR3 region has the DNA TGTGCCAGCAGCCGACTACAGGGAGGCGAGCAGTACTTC. It codes for CASSRLQGGEQYF.

The chain combines TRBV7-8 with TRBJ2-7, with TRBD2 identical over 12 bases. This CDR3 contains 14 residues. V was pared by 6 bases and J by 6 bases, with 6 bases of the junction left unmatched. Looked up from germline, CDR1 is SGHVS and CDR2 is FQNEAQ. DNA of the CDR3: TGTGCCAGCAGTGCGACTAGCGGGAGCTCCGAGCAGTACTTC. This translates into CASSATSGSSEQYF.

The rearrangement uses TRBV5-1 and TRBJ1-4, with D maybe TRBD1 (6 bases). The CDR3 loop spans 15 amino acids. V was clipped by 4 bases and J by 7 bases, with 17 bases between them. Per germline, CDR1 SGHRS and CDR2 YFSETQ. In nucleotides, the CDR3 is TGCGCCAGCAGCCTGGGGGCCGGCCGGGTTGAAAAACTGTTTTTT. The encoded protein is CASSLGAGRVEKLFF.